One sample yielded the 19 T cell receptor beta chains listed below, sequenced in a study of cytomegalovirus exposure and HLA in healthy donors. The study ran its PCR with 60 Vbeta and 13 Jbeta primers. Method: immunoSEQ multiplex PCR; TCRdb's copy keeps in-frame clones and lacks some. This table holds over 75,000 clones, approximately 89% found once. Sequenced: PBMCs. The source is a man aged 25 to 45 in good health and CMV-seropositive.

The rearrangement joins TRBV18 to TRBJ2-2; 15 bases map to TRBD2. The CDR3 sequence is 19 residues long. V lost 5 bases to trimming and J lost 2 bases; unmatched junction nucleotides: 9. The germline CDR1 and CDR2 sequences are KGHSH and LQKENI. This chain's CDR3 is CASSSGLAGGYLNTGELFF. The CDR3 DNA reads TGTGCCAGCTCATCGGGACTAGCGGGAGGTTATCTAAACACCGGGGAGCTGTTTTTT.

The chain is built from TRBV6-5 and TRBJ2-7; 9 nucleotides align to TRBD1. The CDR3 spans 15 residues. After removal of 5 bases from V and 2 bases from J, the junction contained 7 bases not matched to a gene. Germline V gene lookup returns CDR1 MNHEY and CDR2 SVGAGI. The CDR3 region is CASSPPGQGAYEQYF. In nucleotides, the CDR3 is TGTGCCAGCAGTCCACCGGGACAGGGCGCCTACGAGCAGTACTTC.

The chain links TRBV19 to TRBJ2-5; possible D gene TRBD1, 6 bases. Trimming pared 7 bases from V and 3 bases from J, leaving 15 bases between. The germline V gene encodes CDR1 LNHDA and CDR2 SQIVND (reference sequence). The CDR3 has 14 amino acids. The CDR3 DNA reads TGTGCCAGTACCGACCAGGCAGGGGAAGAGACCCAGTACTTC. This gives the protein CASTDQAGEETQYF.

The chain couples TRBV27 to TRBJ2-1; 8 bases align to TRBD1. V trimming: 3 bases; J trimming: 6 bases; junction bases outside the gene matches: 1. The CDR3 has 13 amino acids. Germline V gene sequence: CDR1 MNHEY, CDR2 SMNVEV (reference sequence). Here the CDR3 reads CASSFGTGNEQFF. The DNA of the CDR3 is TGTGCCAGCAGTTTTGGGACAGGCAATGAGCAGTTCTTC.

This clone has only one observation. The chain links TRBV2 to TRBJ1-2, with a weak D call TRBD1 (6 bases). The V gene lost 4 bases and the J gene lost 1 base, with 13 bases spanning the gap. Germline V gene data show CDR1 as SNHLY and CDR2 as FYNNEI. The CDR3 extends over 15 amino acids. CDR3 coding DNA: TGTGCCAGCAGTGCCCGGCAGGGGTTTAACTATGGCTACACCTTC. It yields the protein CASSARQGFNYGYTF.

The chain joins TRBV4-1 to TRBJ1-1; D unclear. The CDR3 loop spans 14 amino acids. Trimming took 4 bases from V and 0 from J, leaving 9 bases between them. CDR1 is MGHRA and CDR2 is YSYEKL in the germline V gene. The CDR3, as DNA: TGCGCCAGCAGCCTAGCCATCTTGAACACTGAAGCTTTCTTT. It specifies CASSLAILNTEAFF.

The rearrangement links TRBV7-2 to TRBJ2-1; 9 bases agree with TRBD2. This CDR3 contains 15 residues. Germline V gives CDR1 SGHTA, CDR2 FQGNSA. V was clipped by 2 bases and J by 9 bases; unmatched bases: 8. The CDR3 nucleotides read TGTGCCAGCAGCTTAACGGTAGCGGGAGAAACTGAGCAGTTCTTC. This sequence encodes CASSLTVAGETEQFF.

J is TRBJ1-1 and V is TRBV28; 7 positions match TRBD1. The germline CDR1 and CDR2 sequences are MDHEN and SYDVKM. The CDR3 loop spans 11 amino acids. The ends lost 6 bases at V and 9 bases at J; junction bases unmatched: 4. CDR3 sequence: CASSPGQKAFF. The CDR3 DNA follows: TGTGCCAGCAGCCCGGGACAGAAAGCTTTCTTT.

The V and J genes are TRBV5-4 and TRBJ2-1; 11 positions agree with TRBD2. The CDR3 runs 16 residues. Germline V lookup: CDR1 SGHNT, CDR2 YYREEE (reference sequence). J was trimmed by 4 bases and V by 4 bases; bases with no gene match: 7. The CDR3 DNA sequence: TGTGCCAGCAGCCACGCGGGACTAGCGGTTTACAATGAGCAGTTCTTC. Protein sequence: CASSHAGLAVYNEQFF.

The CDR3 loop reads CASSVRPGTGELFF. The DNA of the CDR3 is TGCGCCAGCAGCGTCCGCCCCGGGACCGGGGAGCTGTTTTTT. This rearrangement joins TRBV5-1 to TRBJ2-2; the D is unclear. The CDR3 sequence is 14 residues long. Germline CDR1 and CDR2: SGHRS and YFSETQ. V lost 4 bases, J lost 5 bases, and 12 bases lay in between. Drawing the rest from reference TRBV5-1 and TRBJ2-2, the complete variable domain is KAGVTQTPRYLIKTRGQQVTLSCSPISGHRSVSWYQQTPGQGLQFLFEYFSETQRNKGNFPGRFSGRQFSNSRSEMNVSTLELGDSALYLCASSVRPGTGELFFGEGSRLTVL.

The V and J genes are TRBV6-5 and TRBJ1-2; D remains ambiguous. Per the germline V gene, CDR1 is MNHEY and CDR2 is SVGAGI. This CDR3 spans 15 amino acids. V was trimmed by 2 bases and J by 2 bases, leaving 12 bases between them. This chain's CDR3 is CASSYRVTKNYGYTF. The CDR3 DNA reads TGTGCCAGCAGTTACCGGGTTACTAAGAACTATGGCTACACCTTC.

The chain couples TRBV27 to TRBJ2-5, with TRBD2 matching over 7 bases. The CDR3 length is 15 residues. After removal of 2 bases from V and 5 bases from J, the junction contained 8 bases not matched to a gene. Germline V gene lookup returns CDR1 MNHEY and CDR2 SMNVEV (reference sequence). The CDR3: CASSLSGEGHETQYF. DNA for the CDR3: TGTGCCAGCAGTTTAAGTGGGGAGGGCCATGAGACCCAGTACTTC.

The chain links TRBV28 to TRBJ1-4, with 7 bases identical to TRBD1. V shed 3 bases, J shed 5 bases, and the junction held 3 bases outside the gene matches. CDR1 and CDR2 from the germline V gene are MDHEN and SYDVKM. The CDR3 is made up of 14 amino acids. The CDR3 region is CASSFTGENEKLFF. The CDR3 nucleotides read TGTGCCAGCAGTTTTACAGGGGAAAATGAAAAACTGTTTTTT.

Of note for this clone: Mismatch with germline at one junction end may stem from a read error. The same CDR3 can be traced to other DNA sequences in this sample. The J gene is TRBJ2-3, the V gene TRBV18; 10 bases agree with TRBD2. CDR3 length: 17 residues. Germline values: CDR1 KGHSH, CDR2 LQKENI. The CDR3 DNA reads TGTGCCAGCTCACCCCCCTTTGCTAGCGGGAGCACGGATACGCAGTATTTT. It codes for CASSPPFASGSTDTQYF.

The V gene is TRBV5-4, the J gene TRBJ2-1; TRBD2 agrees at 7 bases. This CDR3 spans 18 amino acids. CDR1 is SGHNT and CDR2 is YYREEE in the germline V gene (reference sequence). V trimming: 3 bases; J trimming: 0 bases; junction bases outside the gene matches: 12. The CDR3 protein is CASSSGLDLGFSYNEQFF. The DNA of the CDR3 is TGTGCCAGCAGCTCCGGACTAGATCTAGGGTTCTCCTACAATGAGCAGTTCTTC.

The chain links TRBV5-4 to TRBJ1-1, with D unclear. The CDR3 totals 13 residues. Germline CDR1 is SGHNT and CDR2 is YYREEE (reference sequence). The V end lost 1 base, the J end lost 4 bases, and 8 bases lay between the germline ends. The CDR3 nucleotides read TGTGCCAGCAGCTTGCTAGCAGCCACTGAAGCTTTCTTT. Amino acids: CASSLLAATEAFF.

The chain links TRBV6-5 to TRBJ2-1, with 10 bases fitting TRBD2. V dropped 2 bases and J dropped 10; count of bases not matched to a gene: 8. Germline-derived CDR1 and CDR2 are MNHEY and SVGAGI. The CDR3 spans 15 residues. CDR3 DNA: TGTGCCAGCAGTTACCAACTAGCGGGATACAGAGAGCAGTTCTTC. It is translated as CASSYQLAGYREQFF.

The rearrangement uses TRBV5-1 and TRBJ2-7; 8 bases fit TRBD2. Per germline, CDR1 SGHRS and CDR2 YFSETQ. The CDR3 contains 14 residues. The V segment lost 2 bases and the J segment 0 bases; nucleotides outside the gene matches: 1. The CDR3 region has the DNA TGCGCCAGCAGCTTCGGGAGGGCCTCCTACGAGCAGTACTTC. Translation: CASSFGRASYEQYF.

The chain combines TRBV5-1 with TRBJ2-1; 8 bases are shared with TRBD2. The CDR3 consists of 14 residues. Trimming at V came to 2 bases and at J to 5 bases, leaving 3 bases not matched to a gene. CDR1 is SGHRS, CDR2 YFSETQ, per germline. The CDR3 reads CASSLGTRDNEQFF. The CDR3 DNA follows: TGCGCCAGCAGCTTAGGGACTAGGGACAATGAGCAGTTCTTC.